One and the same sample provided the 4 T cell receptor beta chains below, sequenced in a study of tumor-infiltrating lymphocytes in localized non-small cell lung cancer. The repertoire was sequenced with immunoSEQ multiplex PCR; TCRdb's copy has only in-frame clones and lacks some. The sample includes tens of thousands of clones, roughly 66% of them seen just once. Sequencing was carried out using lung tumor tissue. All receptors derive from a human donor with non-small cell lung cancer.

The V call is TRBV6-1, the J call TRBJ2-4; TRBD2 matches at 7 bases. CDR3 length equals 14 residues. In germline, CDR1 is MNHNS, CDR2 SASEGT. The V segment lost 6 bases and the J segment 0 bases; nucleotides outside the gene matches: 2. CDR3 in DNA: TGTGCCAGCAGAGTAGCGGGAGCCAAAAACATTCAGTACTTC. It codes for CASRVAGAKNIQYF.

V gene TRBV7-8 combines with J gene TRBJ2-1; D ambiguous. In germline, CDR1 is SGHVS, CDR2 FQNEAQ. The CDR3 extends over 15 amino acids. V gave up 5 bases and J gave up 4 bases, with 15 bases separating them. The CDR3: CASSPERTVYNEQFF. The CDR3 DNA follows: TGTGCCAGCAGCCCAGAGCGTACAGTTTACAATGAGCAGTTCTTC.

The CDR3 protein is CASSLVGQGGVGYTF. Here the CDR3 DNA reads TGTGCCAGCAGCTTAGTAGGTCAGGGAGGTGTTGGCTACACCTTC. The gene calls are TRBV7-2 and TRBJ1-2; a possible D gene is TRBD1 (5 bases). V dropped 1 base and J dropped 7 bases, with 16 bases sitting between them. The CDR3 covers 15 residues. Per germline, CDR1 SGHTA and CDR2 FQGNSA. Full variable domain (remainder filled in from reference TRBV7-2 and TRBJ1-2): GAGVSQSPSNKVTEKGKDVELRCDPISGHTALYWYRQSLGQGLEFLIYFQGNSAPDKSGLPSDRFSAERTGGSVSTLTIQRTQQEDSAVYLCASSLVGQGGVGYTFGSGTRLTVV.

This chain joins TRBV5-1 and TRBJ2-2, with 8 nucleotides matching TRBD2. CDR3 size: 14 residues. The V gene end was trimmed by 3 bases and the J gene end by 3 bases; junction bases not matched to a gene: 1. Germline V lookup: CDR1 SGHRS, CDR2 YFSETQ. CDR3 sequence reads: CASSSGGDTGELFF. The CDR3 nucleotides are TGCGCCAGCAGCTCCGGGGGGGACACCGGGGAGCTGTTTTTT. Drawing the rest from reference TRBV5-1 and TRBJ2-2, the complete variable domain is KAGVTQTPRYLIKTRGQQVTLSCSPISGHRSVSWYQQTPGQGLQFLFEYFSETQRNKGNFPGRFSGRQFSNSRSEMNVSTLELGDSALYLCASSSGGDTGELFFGEGSRLTVL.